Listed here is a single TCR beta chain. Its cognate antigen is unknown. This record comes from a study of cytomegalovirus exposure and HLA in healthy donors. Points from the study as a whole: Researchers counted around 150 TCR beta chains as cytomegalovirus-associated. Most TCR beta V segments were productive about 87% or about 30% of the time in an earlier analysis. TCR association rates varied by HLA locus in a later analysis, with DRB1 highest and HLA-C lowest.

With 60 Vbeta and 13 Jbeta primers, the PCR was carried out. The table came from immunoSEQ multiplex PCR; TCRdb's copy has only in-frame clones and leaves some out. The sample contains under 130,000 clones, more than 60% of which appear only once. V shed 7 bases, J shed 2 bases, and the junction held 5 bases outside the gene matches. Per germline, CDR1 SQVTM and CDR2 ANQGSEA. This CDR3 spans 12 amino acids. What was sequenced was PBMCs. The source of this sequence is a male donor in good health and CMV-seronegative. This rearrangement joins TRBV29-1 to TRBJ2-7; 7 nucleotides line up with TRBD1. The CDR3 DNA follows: TGCAGCGCAACGGGACAGCCCTACGAGCAGTACTTC. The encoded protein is CSATGQPYEQYF.